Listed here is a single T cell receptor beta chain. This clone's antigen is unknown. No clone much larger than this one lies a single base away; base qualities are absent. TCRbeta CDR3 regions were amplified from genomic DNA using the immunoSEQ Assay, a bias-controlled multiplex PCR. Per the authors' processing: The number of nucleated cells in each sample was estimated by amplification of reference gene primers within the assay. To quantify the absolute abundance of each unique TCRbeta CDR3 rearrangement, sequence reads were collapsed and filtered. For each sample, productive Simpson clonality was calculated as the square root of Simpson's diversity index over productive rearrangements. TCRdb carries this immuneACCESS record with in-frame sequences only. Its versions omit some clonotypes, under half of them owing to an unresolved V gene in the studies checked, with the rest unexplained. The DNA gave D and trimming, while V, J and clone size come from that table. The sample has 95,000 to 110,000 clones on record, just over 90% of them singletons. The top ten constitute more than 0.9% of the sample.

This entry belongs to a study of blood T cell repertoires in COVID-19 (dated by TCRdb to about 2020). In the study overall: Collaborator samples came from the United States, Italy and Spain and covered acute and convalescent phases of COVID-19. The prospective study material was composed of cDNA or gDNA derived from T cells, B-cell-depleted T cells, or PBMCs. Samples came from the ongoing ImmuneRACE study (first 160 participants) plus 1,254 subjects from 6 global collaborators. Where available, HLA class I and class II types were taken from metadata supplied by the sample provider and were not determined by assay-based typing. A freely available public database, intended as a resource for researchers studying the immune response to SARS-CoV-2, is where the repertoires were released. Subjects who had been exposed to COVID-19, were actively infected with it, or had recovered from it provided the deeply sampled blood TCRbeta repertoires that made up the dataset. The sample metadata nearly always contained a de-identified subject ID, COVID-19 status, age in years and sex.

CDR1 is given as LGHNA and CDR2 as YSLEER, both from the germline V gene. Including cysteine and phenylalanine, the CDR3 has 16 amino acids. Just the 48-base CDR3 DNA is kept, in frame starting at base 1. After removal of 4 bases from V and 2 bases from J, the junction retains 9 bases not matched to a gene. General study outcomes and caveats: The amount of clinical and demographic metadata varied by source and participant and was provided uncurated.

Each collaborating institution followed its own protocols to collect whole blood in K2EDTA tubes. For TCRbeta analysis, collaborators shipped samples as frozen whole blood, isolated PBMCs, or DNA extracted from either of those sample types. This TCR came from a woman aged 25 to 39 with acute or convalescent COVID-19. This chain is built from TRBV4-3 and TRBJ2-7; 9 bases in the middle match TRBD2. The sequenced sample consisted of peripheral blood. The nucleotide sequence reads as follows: TGCGCCAGCAGCCTGACGAGGACTAGCGCCACCTACGAGCAGTACTTC. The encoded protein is CASSLTRTSATYEQYF.